The 10 T cell receptor beta chains listed next were all sequenced from one sample in a study of a mutant IDH1 vaccine in newly diagnosed glioma. Some clones are missing from TCRdb's copy, which holds only in-frame ones; the method was immunoSEQ multiplex PCR. The data show approximately 60,000 clones, over 70% seen once. Antigen specificity for these receptors is unknown. Time point in this sample: week 23, last vaccination. The investigators gave 300 ug of mutant IDH1 20-mer peptide in each vaccine dose, together with topical imiquimod. This material consisted of PBMCs, taken from a glioma patient whose treatment included an IDH1 peptide vaccine. Receptor source: a middle-aged man with glioma.

This chain uses TRBV2 with TRBJ1-1, with 8 positions matching TRBD1. V gave up 7 bases and J gave up 4 bases; unmatched junction bases: 8. The length of the CDR3 is 14 residues. The germline V gene encodes CDR1 SNHLY and CDR2 FYNNEI. The CDR3 protein is CASNIQGGGTEAFF. CDR3 nucleotides: TGTGCCAGCAATATACAGGGGGGGGGCACTGAAGCTTTCTTT.

The chain combines TRBV5-1 with TRBJ2-5; 12 positions match TRBD2. The CDR3 has 15 residues. Germline loops: CDR1 SGHRS, CDR2 YFSETQ. V gave up 0 bases and J gave up 4 bases; unmatched junction bases: 1. CDR3: CASSLVTSGRETQYF. The DNA for the CDR3 is TGCGCCAGCAGCTTGGTGACTAGCGGGAGAGAGACCCAGTACTTC.

V and J are TRBV29-1 and TRBJ2-1, with 9 bases that match TRBD1. Germline V gives CDR1 SQVTM, CDR2 ANQGSEA. CDR3 length equals 14 residues. The V and J ends lost 7 bases and 8 bases, in that order; junction bases with no gene match: 12. CDR3 sequence reads: CSARNTGGGDEQFF. CDR3 nucleotides: TGCAGCGCCCGAAACACAGGGGGCGGGGATGAGCAGTTCTTC.

The chain links TRBV9 to TRBJ2-5; D ambiguous. Trimming took 0 bases from V and 1 from J, leaving 7 bases between them. CDR1 is SGDLS, CDR2 YYNGEE, per germline. The CDR3 has 14 amino acids. The CDR3 nucleotides read TGTGCCAGCAGCGTAGGCGGAGTCCAAGAGACCCAGTACTTC. Translated: CASSVGGVQETQYF.

This clone was seen only a few times. The rearrangement joins TRBV9 to TRBJ1-1; D is unresolved. The CDR3 contains 14 residues. V dropped 0 bases and J dropped 1 base, with 7 bases sitting between them. CDR1 is SGDLS, CDR2 YYNGEE, per germline. CDR3 sequence: CASSVVGGNTEAFF. The CDR3 DNA reads TGTGCCAGCAGCGTAGTCGGAGGGAACACTGAAGCTTTCTTT. The variable domain in full, with the rest retrieved from reference TRBV9 and TRBJ1-1, is DSGVTQTPKHLITATGQRVTLRCSPRSGDLSVYWYQQSLDQGLQFLIQYYNGEERAKGNILERFSAQQFPDLHSELNLSSLELGDSALYFCASSVVGGNTEAFFGQGTRLTVV.

The chain has TRBV11-2 and TRBJ2-7; D gene unclear. Per germline, CDR1 SGHAT and CDR2 FQNNGV. Trimming left V 6 bases short and J 2 bases short, with 11 bases between. The CDR3 has 13 residues. Here the CDR3 reads CASRLSSTYEQYF. DNA for the CDR3: TGTGCCAGCAGGTTGAGTAGCACCTACGAGCAGTACTTC.

In this sample, this clone turned up a few times. The rearrangement joins TRBV19 to TRBJ1-1; TRBD1 is a possible D gene (5 bases). This CDR3 contains 13 residues. CDR1 and CDR2 (germline): LNHDA, SQIVND (reference sequence). With 5 bases removed from V and 0 bases from J, the gap between germline ends came to 7 bases. The CDR3 region has the DNA TGTGCCAGTAGTGAACAGGTGAACACTGAAGCTTTCTTT. Protein: CASSEQVNTEAFF.

The rearrangement links TRBV5-4 to TRBJ2-5, with no clear D. Between the trimmed V and J ends, which lost 4 bases and 5 bases, there was a span of 9 bases. The germline gives CDR1 SGHNT, CDR2 YYREEE (reference sequence). There are 12 residues in the CDR3. The CDR3 bases are TGTGCCAGCAGCCATCCCACGGAGACCCAGTACTTC. This gives the protein CASSHPTETQYF.

The V and J genes are TRBV5-4 and TRBJ2-6, with D perhaps matching TRBD1 or TRBD2 (5 bases each). This CDR3 has 14 amino acids. Per the germline V gene, CDR1 is SGHNT and CDR2 is YYREEE (reference sequence). V lost 3 bases and J lost 4, with 8 bases in between. CDR3 sequence reads: CASSWWGGANVLTF. The CDR3 DNA follows: TGTGCCAGCAGCTGGTGGGGGGGGGCCAACGTCCTGACTTTC.

The genes are TRBV7-9 and TRBJ2-7, with a weak D call TRBD1 (6 bases). Trimming took off 5 bases at V and 3 bases at J, with 20 bases between the two ends. Germline CDR1 is SEHNR and CDR2 is FQNEAQ (reference sequence). The CDR3 is made up of 16 amino acids. Here the CDR3 reads CASSSQGRGNLYEQYF. The CDR3 bases are TGTGCCAGCAGCAGCCAGGGCAGGGGAAACCTCTACGAGCAGTACTTC.